The T cell receptor beta chain under discussion was sequenced for a study of T-cell reconstitution after alpha-beta-depleted transplantation in children. Regarding the study as a whole: The authors attributed T-cell counts and diversity one year after transplant mostly to newly produced T cells. By about two months after transplant, alpha-beta T cells reportedly arose from several hundred graft clones that had expanded.

Unique molecular identifiers were used to barcode this TCRbeta library. TCRdb re-analysed the PCR reads in MiXCR, keeping a single row per CDR3 protein. This sample has about 830,000 distinct CDR3 sequences; roughly 15% occur once, and the top ten carry 5%. After removal of 7 bases from V and 5 bases from J, the junction contained 9 bases not matched to a gene. CDR1 LNHDA and CDR2 SQIVND come from the germline V gene (reference sequence). The CDR3 contains 14 residues. Regarding this clonotype: The antigen is not known.

V gene TRBV19 combines with J gene TRBJ2-7, with 9 bases aligning to TRBD2. The sequence came from a male patient aged 10-17 years who had a stem cell transplant for acute lymphoblastic leukemia, so the T cells may come from the graft donor. The material sequenced was PBMCs, mostly from graft donor cells, taken 360 days after TCRalphabeta/CD19-depleted stem cell transplant. CDR3 coding DNA: TGTGCCAGTACCACCAGCGGGAGGCCCAACGAGCAGTACTTC. It codes for CASTTSGRPNEQYF.